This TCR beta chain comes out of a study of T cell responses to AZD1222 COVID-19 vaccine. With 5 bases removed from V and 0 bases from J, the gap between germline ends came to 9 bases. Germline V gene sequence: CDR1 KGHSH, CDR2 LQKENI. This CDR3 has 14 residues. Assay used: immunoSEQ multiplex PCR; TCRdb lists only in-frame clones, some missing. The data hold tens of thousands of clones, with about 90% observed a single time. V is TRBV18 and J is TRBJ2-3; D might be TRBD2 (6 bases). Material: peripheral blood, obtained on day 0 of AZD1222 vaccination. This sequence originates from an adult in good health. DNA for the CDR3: TGTGCCAGCTCAGTTAGCGGAAGCACAGATACGCAGTATTTT. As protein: CASSVSGSTDTQYF.